Below, 13 T cell receptor beta chains from the same sample are listed, as sequenced in a study of cytomegalovirus exposure and HLA in healthy donors. The study ran its PCR with 60 Vbeta and 13 Jbeta primers. Produced via immunoSEQ multiplex PCR; TCRdb's table is partial and in-frame only. The sample holds around 150,000 clones, 55% to 75% seen once. Sequenced sample: PBMCs. The receptors originated from a man over 45 in good health and CMV-seropositive.

The chain has TRBV4-2 and TRBJ1-2; 10 nucleotides align to TRBD1. This CDR3 comprises 17 residues. Germline values: CDR1 LGHNA, CDR2 YNFKEQ. After removal of 1 base from V and 2 bases from J, the junction contained 7 bases not matched to a gene. The CDR3 here is CASSQGDRGPSNYGYTF. The DNA for the CDR3 is TGTGCCAGCAGCCAAGGAGACAGGGGGCCCAGCAACTATGGCTACACCTTC.

V and J are TRBV7-2 and TRBJ2-7, with a tentative D call TRBD2 (5 bases). CDR3 length: 16 residues. The V end lost 5 bases, the J end lost 7 bases, and 24 bases lay between the germline ends. The germline V gene encodes CDR1 SGHTA and CDR2 FQGNSA. CDR3 DNA sequence: TGTGCCAGCAGCCCTACGTCCGTGAGGGCTCAGGAAGAGCAGTACTTC. Its translation: CASSPTSVRAQEEQYF.

J is TRBJ1-2 and V is TRBV29-1, with D perhaps matching TRBD1 (6 bases). The CDR3 has 12 amino acids. V lost 5 bases and J lost 5, with 12 bases in between. Per the germline V gene, CDR1 is SQVTM and CDR2 is ANQGSEA. The CDR3 DNA follows: TGCAGCGTTCGACAGGTATCATATGGCTACACCTTC. It translates to CSVRQVSYGYTF.

V and J are TRBV5-1 and TRBJ2-2, with 10 bases matching TRBD2. The CDR3 loop spans 16 amino acids. Germline V gene sequence: CDR1 SGHRS, CDR2 YFSETQ. Germline trimming cut 3 bases from V and 4 bases from J; bases unmatched to any gene: 6. This CDR3 is CASSSPTSGTTGELFF. The CDR3 nucleotides are TGCGCCAGCAGCTCCCCTACTAGCGGGACCACCGGGGAGCTGTTTTTT.

The chain is built from TRBV19 and TRBJ2-5, with 10 bases identical to TRBD2. Germline CDR1 LNHDA, CDR2 SQIVND (reference sequence). CDR3 size: 17 residues. After removal of 6 bases from V and 4 bases from J, the junction contained 14 bases not matched to a gene. DNA for the CDR3: TGTGCCAGTAGGAGCGGGAGGGCCCTGGGGCCGACAGAGACCCAGTACTTC. Protein sequence: CASRSGRALGPTETQYF. Drawing the rest from reference TRBV19 and TRBJ2-5, the complete variable domain is DGGITQSPKYLFRKEGQNVTLSCEQNLNHDAMYWYRQDPGQGLRLIYYSQIVNDFQKGDIAEGYSVSREKKESFPLTVTSAQKNPTAFYLCASRSGRALGPTETQYFGPGTRLLVL.

The chain is built from TRBV10-3 and TRBJ2-3; TRBD1 matches at 10 bases. Germline CDR1 and CDR2: ENHRY and SYGVKD. This CDR3 comprises 15 residues. V was pared by 3 bases and J by 6 bases, with 6 bases of the junction left unmatched. CDR3 residues: CAISEGDRGADTQYF. The CDR3 coding sequence is TGTGCCATCAGTGAAGGGGACAGGGGTGCCGATACGCAGTATTTT.

The chain uses TRBV25-1 and TRBJ2-5; no firm D call. Per the germline V gene, CDR1 is MGHDK and CDR2 is SYGVNS. The CDR3 is made up of 12 amino acids. The V gene lost 3 bases and the J gene lost 1 base, with 3 bases spanning the gap. CDR3 region: CASSDLQETQYF. CDR3 bases: TGTGCCAGCAGTGACCTCCAAGAGACCCAGTACTTC.

The chain uses TRBV4-1 and TRBJ1-2; no firm D call. Germline CDR1 MGHRA, CDR2 YSYEKL. The CDR3 is 16 amino acids. Trimming cost V 2 bases and J 0 bases, with 13 bases left between them. CDR3 DNA sequence: TGCGCCAGCAGCCAAAAAAGATCGGAGGCTAACTATGGCTACACCTTC. Amino acids: CASSQKRSEANYGYTF.

The chain employs TRBV27 and TRBJ1-6; TRBD1 matches 10 bases. The CDR3 loop spans 16 amino acids. Trimming at V came to 0 bases and at J to 8 bases, leaving 4 bases not matched to a gene. Germline CDR1 reads MNHEY; CDR2 reads SMNVEV (reference sequence). The DNA for the CDR3 is TGTGCCAGCAGTTTATCGCGGACAGGGGGGGATTCACCCCTCCACTTT. Translating gives CASSLSRTGGDSPLHF.

This CDR3 reads CSVQGPPTQYF. The DNA of the CDR3 is TGCAGTGTTCAGGGGCCGCCCACGCAGTATTTT. The J gene is TRBJ2-3, the V gene TRBV20-1; possible D gene TRBD1, 6 bases. CDR1 DFQATT and CDR2 SNEGSKA come from the germline V gene (reference sequence). There are 11 residues in the CDR3. Trimming pared 7 bases from V and 9 bases from J, leaving 14 bases between.

The chain has TRBV4-3 and TRBJ2-2; a possible D gene is TRBD2 (5 bases). CDR3 length equals 14 residues. The germline V gene encodes CDR1 LGHNA and CDR2 YSLEER. V lost 0 bases to trimming and J lost 6 bases, with 8 bases between them. The CDR3 DNA reads as TGCGCCAGCAGCCAAGAACGAGGGCCCGGGGAGCTGTTTTTT. Residues: CASSQERGPGELFF.

This clone was seen more than once but under ten times. The chain couples TRBV27 to TRBJ2-1; 8 bases are a match to TRBD1. The CDR3 runs 15 residues. Germline values: CDR1 MNHEY, CDR2 SMNVEV (reference sequence). Trimming took 6 bases from V and 0 from J; bases not matched to a gene: 4. The CDR3 reads CASRPQGASYNEQFF. As DNA, the CDR3 is TGTGCCAGCAGGCCCCAGGGGGCCTCCTACAATGAGCAGTTCTTC.

In its sample, this clone was seen a few times. The rearrangement uses TRBV27 and TRBJ1-4; D is unresolved. The CDR3 is made up of 11 amino acids. CDR1 and CDR2 (germline): MNHEY, SMNVEV (reference sequence). V lost 6 bases and J 5 bases, leaving 4 bases between the germline ends. CDR3 amino acids: CASRSNEKLFF. The DNA of the CDR3 is TGTGCCAGCAGAAGCAATGAAAAACTGTTTTTT. Drawing the rest from reference TRBV27 and TRBJ1-4, the complete variable domain is EAQVTQNPRYLITVTGKKLTVTCSQNMNHEYMSWYRQDPGLGLRQIYYSMNVEVTDKGDVPEGYKVSRKEKRNFPLILESPSPNQTSLYFCASRSNEKLFFGSGTQLSVL.